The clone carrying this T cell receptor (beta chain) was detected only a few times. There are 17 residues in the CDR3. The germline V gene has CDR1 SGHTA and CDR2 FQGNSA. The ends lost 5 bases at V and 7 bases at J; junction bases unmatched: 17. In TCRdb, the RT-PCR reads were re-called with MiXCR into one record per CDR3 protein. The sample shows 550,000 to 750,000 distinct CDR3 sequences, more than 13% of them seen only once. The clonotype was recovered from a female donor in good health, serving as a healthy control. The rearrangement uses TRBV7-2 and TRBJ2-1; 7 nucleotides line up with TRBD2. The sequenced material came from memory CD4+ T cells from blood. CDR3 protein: CASSRGDGGGPRNEQFF. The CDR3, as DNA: TGTGCCAGCAGCCGTGGGGACGGGGGAGGGCCGAGGAATGAGCAGTTCTTC.